The 21 T cell receptor beta chains below were found in one sample sequenced in a study of blood T cell repertoires in COVID-19. TCRdb's copy holds only in-frame clones and misses some; the assay was immunoSEQ multiplex PCR. The sample has about 310,000 clones; 85% to 90% are singletons. Specimen: PBMCs or T cells enriched from blood (not recorded which). These receptors all come from a woman aged 25-40 years who had recovered from COVID-19.

The chain has TRBV28 and TRBJ2-2, with D hard to call. The V end lost 5 bases, the J end lost 6 bases, and 10 bases lay between the germline ends. CDR1 and CDR2 from the germline V gene are MDHEN and SYDVKM. The length of the CDR3 is 13 residues. CDR3 in DNA: TGTGCCAGCAGTCCCCCAGTGTCCGGGGAGCTGTTTTTT. This translates into CASSPPVSGELFF.

The genes are TRBV5-6 and TRBJ1-4, with 10 nucleotides matching TRBD1. The CDR3 covers 16 residues. Germline trimming cut 3 bases from V and 7 bases from J; bases unmatched to any gene: 9. Germline V lookup: CDR1 SGHDT, CDR2 YYEEEE. The chain's CDR3 is CASSWGTGEYGEKLFF. The CDR3 DNA follows: TGTGCCAGCAGCTGGGGGACAGGGGAATATGGTGAAAAACTGTTTTTT.

The chain carries TRBV2 and TRBJ2-7; tentative D call: TRBD1 (6 bases). Trimming stripped 6 bases from V and 3 bases from J, with 9 bases between. CDR1 is SNHLY, CDR2 FYNNEI, per germline. CDR3 length: 12 amino acids. CDR3 DNA: TGTGCCAGCAGAACGGACAGCTACGAGCAGTACTTC. This translates into CASRTDSYEQYF.

This sequence joins TRBV5-4 and TRBJ2-2, with 8 bases that match TRBD1. After removal of 4 bases from V and 9 bases from J, the junction contained 11 bases not matched to a gene. The CDR3 is 15 amino acids. Germline CDR1 and CDR2: SGHNT and YYREEE (reference sequence). The CDR3 region has the DNA TGTGCCAGCAGCCGGGAGACAGGGGTGGGTAGGGAGCTGTTTTTT. Translated: CASSRETGVGRELFF. Filled out from reference TRBV5-4 and TRBJ2-2, the complete variable domain reads ETGVTQSPTHLIKTRGQQVTLRCSSQSGHNTVSWYQQALGQGPQFIFQYYREEENGRGNFPPRFSGLQFPNYSSELNVNALELDDSALYLCASSRETGVGRELFFGEGSRLTVL.

The genes are TRBV29-1 and TRBJ2-7; 9 bases align to TRBD1. This CDR3 is 14 amino acids long. Looked up from germline, CDR1 is SQVTM and CDR2 is ANQGSEA. The V gene end was trimmed by 5 bases and the J gene end by 2 bases; junction bases not matched to a gene: 7. The CDR3 reads CSVKPGQGAYEQYF. In DNA, the CDR3 is TGCAGCGTTAAACCGGGACAGGGAGCCTACGAGCAGTACTTC.

J is TRBJ2-6 and V is TRBV18; TRBD2 aligns across 7 bases. This CDR3 comprises 18 residues. V shed 3 bases, J shed 2 bases, and the junction held 10 bases outside the gene matches. Germline V gene sequence: CDR1 KGHSH, CDR2 LQKENI. CDR3 amino acids: CASSPRAGENPGANVLTF. The CDR3 DNA is TGTGCCAGCTCACCTCGCGCGGGAGAAAATCCTGGGGCCAACGTCCTGACTTTC.

Concerning this clone itself: This clone may be a read error of a much larger clone one base away. The chain recombines TRBV5-1 with TRBJ1-1; D is uncertain. Trimming removed 2 bases at V and 10 bases at J, with 9 bases between. There are 11 residues in the CDR3. Germline V gene data show CDR1 as SGHRS and CDR2 as YFSETQ. The CDR3 sequence: CASSFGVLAFF. DNA of the CDR3: TGCGCCAGCAGCTTCGGAGTCCTAGCTTTCTTT.

The rearrangement uses TRBV6-5 and TRBJ2-7, with 9 bases aligning to TRBD2. This CDR3 spans 14 amino acids. Germline CDR1 MNHEY, CDR2 SVGAGI. Germline trimming cut 8 bases from V and 7 bases from J; bases unmatched to any gene: 12. This CDR3 is CASSRRLAVYEQYF. The DNA for the CDR3 is TGTGCCAGCTCTCGGAGACTAGCGGTATATGAGCAGTACTTC.

This chain connects TRBV24-1 to TRBJ2-1; TRBD2 aligns across 8 bases. CDR1 KGHDR and CDR2 SFDVKD come from the germline V gene. V shed 5 bases and J 4 bases; nucleotides not matched to a gene: 6. The length of the CDR3 is 15 residues. The CDR3 spells CATSVDRGRYNEQFF. The CDR3 coding sequence is TGTGCCACCAGTGTTGACCGCGGGAGGTACAATGAGCAGTTCTTC.

This chain connects TRBV7-3 to TRBJ2-2; TRBD2 matches at 9 bases. CDR3 length: 18 residues. The germline V gene has CDR1 SGHTA and CDR2 FQGTGA. The junction had 14 bases not matched to a gene; V was cut back by 4 bases and J by 5 bases. The CDR3 nucleotides are TGTGCCAGCAGCTCCCTCGGTGGAATAGCGGGAGAGACCGGGGAGCTGTTTTTT. This translates into CASSSLGGIAGETGELFF.

The chain employs TRBV6-5 and TRBJ1-2; a possible D gene is TRBD1 (5 bases). The CDR3 contains 16 residues. Germline V CDR1 and CDR2: MNHEY, SVGAGI. V dropped 4 bases and J dropped 6 bases, with 21 bases sitting between them. The CDR3 sequence: CASSLIRGYRMDGYTF. CDR3 bases: TGTGCCAGCAGTTTAATTCGGGGGTATAGGATGGATGGCTACACCTTC.

This rearrangement joins TRBV19 to TRBJ2-5; 11 bases map to TRBD2. The CDR3 sequence is 15 residues long. Germline CDR1 LNHDA, CDR2 SQIVND (reference sequence). The V segment lost 8 bases and the J segment 1 base; nucleotides outside the gene matches: 6. CDR3 DNA: TGTGCCAGTTCCGGGACTAGCGGCCCCCAAGAGACCCAGTACTTC. It is translated as CASSGTSGPQETQYF.

The chain's CDR3 is CSASHPSDRDQPQHF. CDR3 sequence (DNA): TGCAGTGCTAGTCACCCCTCAGACAGGGACCAGCCCCAGCATTTT. V is TRBV20-1 and J is TRBJ1-5; TRBD1 matches at 7 bases. Trimming took 3 bases from V and 7 from J; bases not matched to a gene: 12. Germline V gives CDR1 DFQATT, CDR2 SNEGSKA (reference sequence). The CDR3 length is 15 residues.

This sequence joins TRBV7-6 and TRBJ2-1, with 7 bases matching TRBD2. Germline V gene data show CDR1 as SGHVS and CDR2 as FNYEAQ. V trimming: 4 bases; J trimming: 2 bases; junction bases outside the gene matches: 5. The CDR3 is 15 residues long. The CDR3 bases are TGTGCCAGCAGCTCCGGCGGGAGCACCTACAATGAGCAGTTCTTC. Translated: CASSSGGSTYNEQFF.

This clone was recorded many times. V usage is TRBV5-1 and J usage is TRBJ2-7; TRBD2 matches at 10 bases. Germline values: CDR1 SGHRS, CDR2 YFSETQ. J gave up 4 bases and V 4 bases, and 8 bases lay outside the gene matches. CDR3 length: 15 amino acids. The CDR3 DNA reads TGCGCCAGCAGCACAGTAGCGGGAGGACGGTACGAGCAGTACTTC. Translation: CASSTVAGGRYEQYF.

The chain is built from TRBV30 and TRBJ2-7, with D unresolved. Trimming left V 2 bases short and J 1 base short, with 3 bases between. Germline lookup yields CDR1 GTSNPN and CDR2 SVGIG (reference sequence). CDR3 length: 11 residues. CDR3 protein: CAWSQSYEQYF. Written as DNA, the CDR3 is TGTGCCTGGAGTCAGTCCTACGAGCAGTACTTC.

V gene TRBV5-4 combines with J gene TRBJ2-3; 12 bases line up with TRBD2. The germline CDR1 and CDR2 sequences are SGHNT and YYREEE (reference sequence). V shed 0 bases, J shed 4 bases, and the junction held 9 bases outside the gene matches. The CDR3 consists of 18 residues. The CDR3 nucleotides read TGTGCCAGCAGCTTGGGGCTAGCGGGAGGGTGGTTAGCAGATACGCAGTATTTT. It codes for CASSLGLAGGWLADTQYF.

This rearrangement joins TRBV6-5 to TRBJ1-5; D gene unclear. Trimming removed 8 bases from V and 8 bases from J, with 13 bases in between. The germline CDR1 and CDR2 sequences are MNHEY and SVGAGI. The CDR3 sequence is 12 residues long. CDR3 in amino acids: CASSKTGKPQHF. DNA for the CDR3: TGTGCCAGCTCAAAGACCGGGAAGCCCCAGCATTTT.

The chain uses TRBV11-2 and TRBJ1-2; 8 bases are shared with TRBD1. The V gene's germline CDR1 is SGHAT and CDR2 FQNNGV. CDR3 length: 18 amino acids. Trimming at V came to 0 bases and at J to 11 bases, leaving 20 bases not matched to a gene. The CDR3 bases are TGTGCCAGCAGCTTAGACACAACCGACCTCAGGGGGCGCGGAAATTACACCTTC. This encodes CASSLDTTDLRGRGNYTF.

The chain joins TRBV19 to TRBJ1-1; D unresolved. From germline, CDR1 is LNHDA and CDR2 SQIVND (reference sequence). The V end lost 3 bases, the J end lost 3 bases, and 11 bases lay between the germline ends. There are 14 residues in the CDR3. This chain's CDR3 is CASSIPTSYTEAFF. The CDR3 DNA reads TGTGCCAGTAGTATCCCCACATCTTACACTGAAGCTTTCTTT.

The chain links TRBV19 to TRBJ1-1; a possible D gene is TRBD1 (5 bases). Trimming took 9 bases from V and 1 from J, leaving 12 bases between them. Germline-derived CDR1 and CDR2 are LNHDA and SQIVND (reference sequence). CDR3 size: 13 residues. CDR3 sequence: CASSPTANTEAFF. CDR3 in DNA: TGTGCCAGCTCTCCGACAGCGAACACTGAAGCTTTCTTT.